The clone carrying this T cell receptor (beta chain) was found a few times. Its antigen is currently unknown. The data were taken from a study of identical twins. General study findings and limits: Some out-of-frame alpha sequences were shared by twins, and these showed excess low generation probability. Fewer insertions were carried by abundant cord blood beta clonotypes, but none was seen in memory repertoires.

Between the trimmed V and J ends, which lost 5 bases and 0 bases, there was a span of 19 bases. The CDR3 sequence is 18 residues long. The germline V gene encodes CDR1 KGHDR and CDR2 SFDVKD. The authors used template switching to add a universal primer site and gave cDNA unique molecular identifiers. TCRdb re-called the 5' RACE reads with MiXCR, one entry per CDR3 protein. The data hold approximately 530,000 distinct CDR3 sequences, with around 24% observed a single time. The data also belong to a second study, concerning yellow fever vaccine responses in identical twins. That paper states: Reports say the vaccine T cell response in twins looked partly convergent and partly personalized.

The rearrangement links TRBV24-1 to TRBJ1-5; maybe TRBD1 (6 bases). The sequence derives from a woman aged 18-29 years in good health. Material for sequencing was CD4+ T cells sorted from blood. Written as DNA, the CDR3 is TGTGCCACCAGTGCAAGGACAGAGGATCCCATTAGCAATCAGCCCCAGCATTTT. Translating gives CATSARTEDPISNQPQHF.